This is a list of T cell receptor beta chains from one sample in a study of blood T cell repertoires in COVID-19. Only in-frame clones appear in the TCRdb table, and some are missing; sequencing was by immunoSEQ multiplex PCR. Here the sample spans around 120,000 clones, around 86% being singletons. Sample: peripheral blood. These receptors all stem from a woman between 65 and 79 years old with acute or convalescent COVID-19. Both conserved end residues are trimmed from each CDR3. The order of the fields is CDR3 protein, V gene, J gene.

CDR3: ASSLGAAEH
V: TRBV12-3/TRBV12-4
J: TRBJ1-5

CDR3: ASSQEIGGSEAF
V: TRBV4-2
J: TRBJ1-1

CDR3: ASSFQGFGQETQY
V: TRBV28
J: TRBJ2-5

CDR3: ASSVLAGGLSGELF
V: TRBV9
J: TRBJ2-2

CDR3: ASSLGGGKGASPLH
V: TRBV5-1
J: TRBJ1-6

CDR3: ASSGRDRGKSGANVLT
V: TRBV6-1
J: TRBJ2-6

CDR3: ASSLGVRGTYNEQF
V: TRBV5-1
J: TRBJ2-1

CDR3: ATSRRSVETGAPNYGYT
V: TRBV15
J: TRBJ1-2

CDR3: ASSLDVRENSYNSPLH
V: TRBV7-9
J: TRBJ1-6

CDR3: ASRRQGNTEAF
V: TRBV7-9
J: TRBJ1-1

CDR3: ASSTYRDREETQY
V: TRBV7-8
J: TRBJ2-5

CDR3: ASKSTNLNTEAF
V: TRBV2
J: TRBJ1-1

CDR3: ASSLSGGRTDTQY
V: TRBV3-1/TRBV3-2
J: TRBJ2-3

CDR3: ASSSTIGGIYGYT
V: TRBV5-4
J: TRBJ1-2

CDR3: ASRTSGSPYEQY
V: TRBV27
J: TRBJ2-7

CDR3: ASSKGGGGPRDTQY
V: TRBV21-1
J: TRBJ2-3

CDR3: ASSIVGDRANYGYT
V: TRBV19
J: TRBJ1-2

CDR3: ASSASTGDEKLF
V: TRBV9
J: TRBJ1-4

CDR3: ASSLRLAGGVDTQY
V: TRBV5-4
J: TRBJ2-3

CDR3: ASCRQVGPQPQH
V: TRBV6-6
J: TRBJ1-5

CDR3: ASSSRVWRGQPQH
V: TRBV27
J: TRBJ1-5

CDR3: AWSRGGYEQY
V: TRBV30
J: TRBJ2-7

CDR3: ASSPGGAYEQY
V: TRBV12-3/TRBV12-4
J: TRBJ2-7

CDR3: ASSDTPGQGIDTQY
V: TRBV6-6
J: TRBJ2-3

CDR3: ASSTSPTGTTSSSYNSPLH
V: TRBV27
J: TRBJ1-6

CDR3: ASSSVGQGGIGETQY
V: TRBV11-2
J: TRBJ2-5

CDR3: ASSPATPSGEQF
V: TRBV18
J: TRBJ2-1

CDR3: ASSLKSSYNSPLH
V: TRBV5-8
J: TRBJ1-6

CDR3: ASSTGLIPYEQY
V: TRBV6-2/TRBV6-3
J: TRBJ2-7

CDR3: SARGGQPQH
V: TRBV20-1
J: TRBJ1-5